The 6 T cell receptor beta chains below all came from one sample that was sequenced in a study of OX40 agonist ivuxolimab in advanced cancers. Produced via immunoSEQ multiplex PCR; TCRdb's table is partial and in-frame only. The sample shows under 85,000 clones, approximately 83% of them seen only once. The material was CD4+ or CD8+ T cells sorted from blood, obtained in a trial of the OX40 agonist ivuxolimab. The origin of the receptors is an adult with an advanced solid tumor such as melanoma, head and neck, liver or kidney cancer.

The CDR3 sequence is CASSLQPRPRGSSGGGETQYF. The CDR3 DNA follows: TGTGCCAGCAGCCTCCAACCCCGTCCTCGGGGGTCTAGCGGGGGTGGGGAGACCCAGTACTTC. V usage is TRBV4-2 and J usage is TRBJ2-5; 10 bases align to TRBD2. The CDR3 runs 21 residues. J gave up 5 bases and V 4 bases, and 25 bases lay outside the gene matches. Germline V gene data show CDR1 as LGHNA and CDR2 as YNFKEQ.

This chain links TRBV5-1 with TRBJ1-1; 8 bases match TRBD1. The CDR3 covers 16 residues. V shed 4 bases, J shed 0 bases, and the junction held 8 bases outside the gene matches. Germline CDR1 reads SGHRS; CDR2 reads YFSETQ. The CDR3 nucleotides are TGCGCCAGCAGCCCTCGGACAGGGAACATGAACACTGAAGCTTTCTTT. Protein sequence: CASSPRTGNMNTEAFF.

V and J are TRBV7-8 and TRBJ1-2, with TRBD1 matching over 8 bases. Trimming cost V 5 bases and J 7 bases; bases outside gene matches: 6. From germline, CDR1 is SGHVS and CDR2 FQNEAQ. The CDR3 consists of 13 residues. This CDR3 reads CASSRSDRVGYTF. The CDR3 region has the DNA TGTGCCAGCAGCCGATCGGACAGGGTTGGCTACACCTTC.

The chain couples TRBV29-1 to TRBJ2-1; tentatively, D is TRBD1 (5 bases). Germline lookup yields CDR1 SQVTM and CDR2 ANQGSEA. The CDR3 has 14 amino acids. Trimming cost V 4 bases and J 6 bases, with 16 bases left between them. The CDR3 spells CSVGRGVGANEQFF. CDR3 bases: TGCAGCGTTGGGCGCGGAGTAGGGGCCAATGAGCAGTTCTTC.

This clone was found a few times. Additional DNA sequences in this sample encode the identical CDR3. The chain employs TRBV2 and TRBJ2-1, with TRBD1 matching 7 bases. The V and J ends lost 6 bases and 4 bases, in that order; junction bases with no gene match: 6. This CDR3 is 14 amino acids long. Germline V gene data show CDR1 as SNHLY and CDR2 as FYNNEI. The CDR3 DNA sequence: TGTGCCAGCAGGAGACAGGGTAATTACAATGAGCAGTTCTTC. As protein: CASRRQGNYNEQFF.

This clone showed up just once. CDR3 residues: CASSTQRGQPQHF. DNA for the CDR3: TGTGCCAGCAGTACCCAGAGGGGGCAGCCCCAGCATTTT. This chain joins TRBV28 and TRBJ1-5, with D perhaps TRBD1 (6 bases). The CDR3 has 13 amino acids. Trimming removed 5 bases from V and 7 bases from J, with 12 bases in between. CDR1 MDHEN and CDR2 SYDVKM come from the germline V gene.